The source of this TCR beta chain is a study of T cells in Graves' hyperthyroidism and ophthalmopathy. Germline V gene data show CDR1 as GTSNPN and CDR2 as SVGIG (reference sequence). CDR3 length equals 17 residues. Deletions cut 2 bases from V and 0 bases from J, with 19 bases between. Amplification targeted TCR beta CDR3 regions from RNA transcripts. An initial round of RT-PCR targeting the TCR CDR3 relied on the HTBI primer set. TCRdb analysed the multiplex PCR reads with MiXCR anew, one entry per CDR3 protein. The table includes 400,000 to 600,000 distinct CDR3 sequences, 20% detected once. Stable Graves' hyperthyroidism meant no ophthalmopathy progression within 18 months. The study excluded patients with uncontrolled infection, other autoimmune disease, pregnancy or lactation.

The sequenced material came from blood. The sequence derives from a man between 18 and 29 years old with Graves' hyperthyroidism. The chain links TRBV30 to TRBJ1-1; perhaps TRBD1 as D (5 bases). The CDR3 loop is CAWSPRPGTGVNTEAFF. The DNA for the CDR3 is TGTGCCTGGAGTCCTCGACCCGGGACGGGGGTGAACACTGAAGCTTTCTTT.